A single sample is the source of the 19 T cell receptor beta chains below, sequenced in a study of blood T cell repertoires in COVID-19. Clones were read by immunoSEQ multiplex PCR, and TCRdb kept only the in-frame ones, dropping some. The sample has about 200,000 clones; 65% to 90% are singletons. The source material was PBMCs or T cells enriched from blood (not recorded which). The origin of the receptors is a woman aged 45-65 years with acute COVID-19.

In its sample, this clone was seen a few times. The chain employs TRBV11-2 and TRBJ1-4; D call uncertain. Trimming removed 0 bases at V and 0 bases at J, with 5 bases between. The CDR3 is 15 amino acids. In germline, CDR1 is SGHAT, CDR2 FQNNGV. The CDR3 here is CASSLDSTTNEKLFF. The CDR3 DNA follows: TGTGCCAGCAGCTTAGATTCAACAACTAATGAAAAACTGTTTTTT.

The chain couples TRBV7-9 to TRBJ1-2; TRBD1 matches at 7 bases. The CDR3 runs 13 residues. Trimming took 5 bases from V and 5 from J; bases not matched to a gene: 5. The V gene's germline CDR1 is SEHNR and CDR2 FQNEAQ (reference sequence). The CDR3 DNA reads TGTGCCAGCAGCGTAGGGACAGTATATGGCTACACCTTC. It is translated as CASSVGTVYGYTF.

The gene calls are TRBV6-5 and TRBJ1-1; D is perhaps TRBD1 (6 bases). CDR1 MNHEY and CDR2 SVGAGI come from the germline V gene. Trimming left V 4 bases short and J 5 bases short, with 17 bases between. The CDR3 length is 15 residues. The chain's CDR3 is CASSSNSGGRTEAFF. Here the CDR3 DNA reads TGTGCCAGCAGTTCCAATTCTGGGGGCCGGACTGAAGCTTTCTTT.

This clone has just a few counts. The chain joins TRBV28 to TRBJ1-5, with a tentative D call TRBD1 (5 bases). This CDR3 spans 15 amino acids. V lost 4 bases, J lost 7 bases, and 17 bases lay in between. CDR1 MDHEN and CDR2 SYDVKM come from the germline V gene. The CDR3 reads CASSSSRVVPQPQHF. The CDR3, as DNA: TGTGCCAGCAGTTCGTCCAGGGTTGTTCCCCAGCCCCAGCATTTT.

The chain carries TRBV6-2 or TRBV6-3 and TRBJ2-3, with a tentative D call TRBD1 (6 bases). The CDR3 contains 14 residues. The germline V gene has CDR1 MNHEY and CDR2 SVGEGT. With 2 bases removed from V and 4 bases from J, the gap between germline ends came to 10 bases. CDR3: CASSYRQAADTQYF. In nucleotides, the CDR3 is TGTGCCAGCAGTTACCGACAGGCCGCAGATACGCAGTATTTT.

This clone was observed a single time. The chain recombines TRBV7-2 with TRBJ1-2, with D unresolved. V was pared by 7 bases and J by 8 bases, with 14 bases between. CDR1 SGHTA and CDR2 FQGNSA come from the germline V gene. The CDR3 is 12 amino acids. In nucleotides, the CDR3 is TGTGCCAGCACCGCAGGTCCGGCAGGCTACACCTTC. It translates to CASTAGPAGYTF. Together with reference TRBV7-2 and TRBJ1-2, the CDR3 gives the full variable domain: GAGVSQSPSNKVTEKGKDVELRCDPISGHTALYWYRQSLGQGLEFLIYFQGNSAPDKSGLPSDRFSAERTGGSVSTLTIQRTQQEDSAVYLCASTAGPAGYTFGSGTRLTVV.

The J gene is TRBJ2-7, the V gene TRBV30; D is perhaps TRBD2 (6 bases). V shed 0 bases and J shed 4 bases, with 13 bases lying between them. The CDR3 spans 14 residues. CDR1 is GTSNPN, CDR2 SVGIG, per germline (reference sequence). CDR3: CAWSVGGDPYEQYF. In nucleotides, the CDR3 is TGTGCCTGGAGTGTAGGAGGGGACCCTTACGAGCAGTACTTC.

V and J are TRBV5-5 and TRBJ2-7; 8 bases agree with TRBD1. Trimming cost V 4 bases and J 5 bases; bases outside gene matches: 11. The CDR3 length is 15 residues. Germline V gene sequence: CDR1 SGHKS, CDR2 YYEKEE (reference sequence). Written as DNA, the CDR3 is TGTGCCAGCAGCCTCCGACAGGGGTCGAGTCACGAGCAGTACTTC. Protein product: CASSLRQGSSHEQYF. The whole variable domain, filled in from reference TRBV5-5 and TRBJ2-7, reads DAGVTQSPTHLIKTRGQQVTLRCSPISGHKSVSWYQQVLGQGPQFIFQYYEKEERGRGNFPDRFSARQFPNYSSELNVNALLLGDSALYLCASSLRQGSSHEQYFGPGTRLTVT.

This clone was picked up one time. This chain connects TRBV10-3 to TRBJ1-5; 10 bases align to TRBD1. J was trimmed by 7 bases and V by 3 bases; bases with no gene match: 3. CDR3 length: 14 residues. Germline V gene lookup returns CDR1 ENHRY and CDR2 SYGVKD. The CDR3 nucleotides read TGTGCCATCAGTGAAGGGACAGGGGAACAGCCCCAGCATTTT. Translation gives CAISEGTGEQPQHF.

V and J are TRBV4-3 and TRBJ2-1; D remains ambiguous. Deletions cut 1 base from V and 3 bases from J, with 13 bases between. The CDR3 spans 16 residues. Germline CDR1 and CDR2: LGHNA and YSLEER. The CDR3 loop reads CASSQGWRALYNEQFF. In nucleotides, the CDR3 is TGCGCCAGCAGCCAAGGGTGGAGAGCACTCTACAATGAGCAGTTCTTC.

This chain links TRBV19 with TRBJ2-6, with D perhaps TRBD2 (5 bases). The CDR3 has 17 amino acids. The germline gives CDR1 LNHDA, CDR2 SQIVND (reference sequence). V gave up 7 bases and J gave up 0 bases, with 16 bases separating them. CDR3 nucleotide sequence: TGTGCCAGTACCTATACATCGGGAAGCTCTGGGGCCAACGTCCTGACTTTC. It encodes CASTYTSGSSGANVLTF.

Details on this clone: The junction and the germline gene differ at one end; a read error may be behind it. CDR3 in DNA: TGCGCCAGCAGCCAAGAGAGTTCCCAATACGTCTTC. This gives the protein CASSQESSQYVF. The gene calls are TRBV4-3 and TRBJ1-2, with D unclear. Germline V CDR1 and CDR2: LGHNA, YSLEER. The CDR3 has 12 amino acids.

This sequence joins TRBV4-1 and TRBJ1-2, with unresolved D. The CDR3 contains 17 residues. Trimming cost V 1 base and J 7 bases, with 22 bases left between them. Germline V lookup: CDR1 MGHRA, CDR2 YSYEKL. The CDR3 sequence is CASSQVGGDQGGRGYTF. The CDR3, as DNA: TGCGCCAGCAGCCAAGTCGGAGGTGATCAAGGAGGTCGTGGCTACACCTTC.

The V gene is TRBV2, the J gene TRBJ1-6; D might be TRBD1 (6 bases). Trimming cost V 6 bases and J 7 bases, with 16 bases left between them. This CDR3 spans 15 amino acids. Germline-derived CDR1 and CDR2 are SNHLY and FYNNEI. The CDR3 coding sequence is TGTGCCAGCAGCAAAACAGGGAACCAAAATTCACCCCTCCACTTT. Amino acid sequence: CASSKTGNQNSPLHF.

This clone was detected only once. The V gene is TRBV19, the J gene TRBJ2-7, with D possibly TRBD2 on 6 matching bases. The CDR3 runs to 13 residues. Between the trimmed V and J ends, which lost 4 bases and 4 bases, there was a span of 11 bases. Germline values: CDR1 LNHDA, CDR2 SQIVND (reference sequence). DNA for the CDR3: TGTGCCAGTAGTAGGGACTCCGGATACGAGCAGTACTTC. It encodes CASSRDSGYEQYF.

Turning to this clone: Other DNA sequences in this specimen translate into the identical CDR3. The chain couples TRBV19 to TRBJ2-1; tentative D call: TRBD2 (6 bases). Germline V lookup: CDR1 LNHDA, CDR2 SQIVND (reference sequence). V lost 6 bases and J lost 4, with 10 bases in between. The CDR3 consists of 13 residues. Written as DNA, the CDR3 is TGTGCCAGTAGACGGGACTTTTACAATGAGCAGTTCTTC. Its translation is CASRRDFYNEQFF.

V is TRBV19 and J is TRBJ2-7; the D gene is possibly TRBD1 (6 bases). The V gene's germline CDR1 is LNHDA and CDR2 SQIVND (reference sequence). The CDR3 runs 15 residues. Trimming pared 6 bases from V and 3 bases from J, leaving 18 bases between. CDR3 sequence reads: CASREAGTPGYEQYF. The CDR3, as DNA: TGTGCCAGTAGGGAGGCCGGGACACCGGGCTACGAGCAGTACTTC.

The rearrangement links TRBV11-3 to TRBJ1-4; the D is unclear. Germline CDR1 and CDR2: SGHNT and YENEEA. The CDR3 consists of 14 residues. Trimming pared 5 bases from V and 0 bases from J, leaving 7 bases between. In DNA, the CDR3 is TGTGCCAGCAGCAACAGAGCAACTAATGAAAAACTGTTTTTT. It is translated as CASSNRATNEKLFF.

J is TRBJ2-7 and V is TRBV5-1, with a tentative D call TRBD1 (5 bases). V lost 1 base, J lost 5 bases, and 13 bases lay in between. Germline CDR1 SGHRS, CDR2 YFSETQ. This CDR3 is 14 amino acids long. This CDR3 is CASSLQGNANEQYF. The DNA of the CDR3 is TGCGCCAGCAGCTTGCAGGGAAACGCAAACGAGCAGTACTTC.